This T cell receptor (beta chain) is from a study of blood T cell repertoires in COVID-19. In the study overall: Samples came from the United States, Italy and Spain, spanning acute and convalescent COVID-19. T cells, B-cell-depleted T cells, or PBMCs supplied cDNA or gDNA.

Germline assignment: CDR1 MNHNY and CDR2 SVGAGI (reference sequence). The length of the CDR3 is 16 residues. The ends lost 5 bases at V and 5 bases at J; junction bases unmatched: 8. Enrollment of patients from Seattle took place during active infection, with longitudinal follow-up. Libraries were prepared by immunoSEQ multiplex PCR; TCRdb keeps only in-frame clonotypes and omits some of them. The table lists around 150,000 clones, approximately 93% of them singletons. This receptor was taken from a woman aged 55-69 years with COVID-19, enrolled during active disease. The gene calls are TRBV6-6 and TRBJ1-4; 10 positions agree with TRBD1. Material for sequencing was peripheral blood. This chain's CDR3 is CASSAPPGQGNEKLFF. For the CDR3, the DNA is TGTGCCAGCAGTGCCCCTCCGGGACAGGGGAATGAAAAACTGTTTTTT.